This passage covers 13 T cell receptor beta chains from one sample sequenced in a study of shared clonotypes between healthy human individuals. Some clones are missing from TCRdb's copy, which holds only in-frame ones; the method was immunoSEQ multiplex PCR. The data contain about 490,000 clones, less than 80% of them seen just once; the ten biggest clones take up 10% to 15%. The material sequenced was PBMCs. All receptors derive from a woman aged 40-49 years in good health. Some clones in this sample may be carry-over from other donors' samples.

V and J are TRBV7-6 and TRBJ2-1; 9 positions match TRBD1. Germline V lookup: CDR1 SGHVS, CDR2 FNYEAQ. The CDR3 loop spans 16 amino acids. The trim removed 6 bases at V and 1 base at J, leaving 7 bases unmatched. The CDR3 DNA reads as TGTGCCAGCAGTCAGGGACAGGGCTATTCCTACAATGAGCAGTTCTTC. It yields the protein CASSQGQGYSYNEQFF. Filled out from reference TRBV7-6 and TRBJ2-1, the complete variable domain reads GAGVSQSPRYKVTKRGQDVALRCDPISGHVSLYWYRQALGQGPEFLTYFNYEAQQDKSGLPNDRFSAERPEGSISTLTIQRTEQRDSAMYRCASSQGQGYSYNEQFFGPGTRLTVL.

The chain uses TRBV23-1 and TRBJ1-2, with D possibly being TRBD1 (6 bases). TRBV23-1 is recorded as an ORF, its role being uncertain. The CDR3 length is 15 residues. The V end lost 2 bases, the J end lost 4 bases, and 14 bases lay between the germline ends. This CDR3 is CASSQVRTEGYGYTF. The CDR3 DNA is TGCGCCAGCAGTCAAGTAAGGACAGAAGGCTATGGCTACACCTTC.

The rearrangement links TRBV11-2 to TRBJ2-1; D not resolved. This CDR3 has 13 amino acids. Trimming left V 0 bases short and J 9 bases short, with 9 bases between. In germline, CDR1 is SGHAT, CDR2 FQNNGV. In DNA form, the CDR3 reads TGTGCCAGCAGCTTAGATCAGAATCCTGAGCAGTTCTTC. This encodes CASSLDQNPEQFF.

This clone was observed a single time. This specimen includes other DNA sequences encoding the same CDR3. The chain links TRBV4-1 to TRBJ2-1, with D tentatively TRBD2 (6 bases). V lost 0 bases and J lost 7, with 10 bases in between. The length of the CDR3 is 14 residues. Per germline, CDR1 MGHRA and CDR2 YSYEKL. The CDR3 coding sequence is TGCGCCAGCAGCCAAGATTGGGGGAGGAATGAGCAGTTCTTC. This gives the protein CASSQDWGRNEQFF.

The CDR3 protein is CASTDRDRNSYEQYF. The DNA of the CDR3 is TGTGCCAGCACCGACAGGGACAGGAACTCCTACGAGCAGTACTTC. This sequence joins TRBV28 and TRBJ2-7; 8 nucleotides agree with TRBD1. This CDR3 contains 15 residues. Looked up from germline, CDR1 is MDHEN and CDR2 is SYDVKM. J gave up 0 bases and V 7 bases, and 8 bases lay outside the gene matches.

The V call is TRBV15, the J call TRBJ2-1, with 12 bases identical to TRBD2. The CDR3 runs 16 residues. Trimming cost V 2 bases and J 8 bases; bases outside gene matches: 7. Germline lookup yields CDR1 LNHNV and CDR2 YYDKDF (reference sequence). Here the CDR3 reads CATSRSGLAGMDEQFF. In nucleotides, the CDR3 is TGTGCCACCAGCAGATCCGGACTAGCGGGAATGGATGAGCAGTTCTTC.

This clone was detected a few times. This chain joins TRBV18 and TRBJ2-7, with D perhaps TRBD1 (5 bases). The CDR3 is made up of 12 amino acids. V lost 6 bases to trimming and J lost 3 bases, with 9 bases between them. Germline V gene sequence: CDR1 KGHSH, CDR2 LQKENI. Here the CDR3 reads CASSRQGYEQYF. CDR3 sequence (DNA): TGTGCCAGCTCCCGGCAGGGCTACGAGCAGTACTTC.

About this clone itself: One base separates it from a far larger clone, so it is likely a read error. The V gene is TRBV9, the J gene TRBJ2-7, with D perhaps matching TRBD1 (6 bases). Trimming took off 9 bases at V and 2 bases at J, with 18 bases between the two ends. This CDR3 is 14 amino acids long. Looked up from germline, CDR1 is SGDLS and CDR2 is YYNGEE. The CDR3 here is CATKRQDSPYEQYF. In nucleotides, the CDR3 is TGTGCCACTAAGCGACAGGATAGCCCCTACGAGCAGTACTTC. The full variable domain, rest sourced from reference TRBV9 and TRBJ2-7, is DSGVTQTPKHLITATGQRVTLRCSPRSGDLSVYWYQQSLDQGLQFLIQYYNGEERAKGNILERFSAQQFPDLHSELNLSSLELGDSALYFCATKRQDSPYEQYFGPGTRLTVT.

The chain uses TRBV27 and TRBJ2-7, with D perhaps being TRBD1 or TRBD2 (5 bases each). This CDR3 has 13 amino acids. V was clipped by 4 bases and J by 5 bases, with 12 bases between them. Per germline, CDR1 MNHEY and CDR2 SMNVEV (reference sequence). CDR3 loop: CASSSSGRHEQYF. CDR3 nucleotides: TGTGCCAGCAGTTCCTCGGGACGCCACGAGCAGTACTTC.

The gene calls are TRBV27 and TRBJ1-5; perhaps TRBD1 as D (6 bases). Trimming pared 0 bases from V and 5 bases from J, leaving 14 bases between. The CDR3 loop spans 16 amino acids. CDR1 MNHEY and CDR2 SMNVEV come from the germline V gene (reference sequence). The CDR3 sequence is CASSLSGGREDQPQHF. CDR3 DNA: TGTGCCAGCAGTTTATCGGGGGGGCGAGAAGATCAGCCCCAGCATTTT.

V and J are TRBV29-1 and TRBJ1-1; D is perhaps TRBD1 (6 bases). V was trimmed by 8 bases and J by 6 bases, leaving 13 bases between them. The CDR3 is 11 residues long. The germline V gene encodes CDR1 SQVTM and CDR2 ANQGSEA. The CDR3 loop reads CSSHRDPEAFF. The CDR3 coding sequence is TGCAGCAGTCACAGGGACCCTGAAGCTTTCTTT.

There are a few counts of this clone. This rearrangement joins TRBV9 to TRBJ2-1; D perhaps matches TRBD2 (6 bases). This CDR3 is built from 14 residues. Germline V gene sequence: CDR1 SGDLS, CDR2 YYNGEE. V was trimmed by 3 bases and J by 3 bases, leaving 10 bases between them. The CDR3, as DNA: TGTGCCAGCAGCGCCCGGGACTTCTACAATGAGCAGTTCTTC. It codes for CASSARDFYNEQFF.

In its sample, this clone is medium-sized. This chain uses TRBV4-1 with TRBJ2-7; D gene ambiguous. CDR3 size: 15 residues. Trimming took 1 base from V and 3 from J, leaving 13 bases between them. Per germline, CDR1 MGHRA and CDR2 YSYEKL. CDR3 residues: CASSQAAVGGYEQYF. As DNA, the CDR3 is TGCGCCAGCAGCCAAGCGGCCGTAGGCGGCTACGAGCAGTACTTC.